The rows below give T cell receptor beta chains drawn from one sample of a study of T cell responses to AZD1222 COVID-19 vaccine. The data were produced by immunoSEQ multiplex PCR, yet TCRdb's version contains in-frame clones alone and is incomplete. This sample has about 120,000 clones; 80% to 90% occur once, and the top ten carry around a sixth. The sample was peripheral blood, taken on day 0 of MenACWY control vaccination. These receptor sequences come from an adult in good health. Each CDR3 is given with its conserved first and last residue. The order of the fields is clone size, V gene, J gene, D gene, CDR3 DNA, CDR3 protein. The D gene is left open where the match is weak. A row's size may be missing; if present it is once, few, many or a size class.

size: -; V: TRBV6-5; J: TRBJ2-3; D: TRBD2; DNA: TGTGCCAGCAGTTACGGGACTAGCGGGAGCACAGATACGCAGTATTTT; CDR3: CASSYGTSGSTDTQYF
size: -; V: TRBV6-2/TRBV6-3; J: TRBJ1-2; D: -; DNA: TGTGCCAGCAGCCCTGGGACAAGAACGTTCGATGGCTACACCTTC; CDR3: CASSPGTRTFDGYTF
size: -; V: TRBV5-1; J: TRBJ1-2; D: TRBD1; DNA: TGCGCCAGCAGCGCGGACAGGGTCGGGAGGAAAGATGGCTACACCTTC; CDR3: CASSADRVGRKDGYTF
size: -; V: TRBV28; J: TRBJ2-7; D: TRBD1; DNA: TGTGCCAGTTCCGGGACAGCATACGAGCAGTACTTC; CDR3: CASSGTAYEQYF
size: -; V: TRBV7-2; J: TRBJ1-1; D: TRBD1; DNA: TGTGCCAGCAGCCATAAGGACAGGGGGGTTGAAGCTTTCTTT; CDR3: CASSHKDRGVEAFF
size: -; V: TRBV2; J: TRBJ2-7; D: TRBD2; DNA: TGTGCCAGCAGTGAAGGGGGGGGACCCCCCTACGAGCAGTACTTC; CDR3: CASSEGGGPPYEQYF
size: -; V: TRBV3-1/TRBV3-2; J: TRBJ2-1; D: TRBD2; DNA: TGTGCCAGCAGACGAAGCGGGAGCTTGTATGAGCAGTTCTTC; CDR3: CASRRSGSLYEQFF
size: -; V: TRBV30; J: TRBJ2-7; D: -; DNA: TGTGCCTGGAGTGGAGGCCAGTTATACGAGCAGTACTTC; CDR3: CAWSGGQLYEQYF
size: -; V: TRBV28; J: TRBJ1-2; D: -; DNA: TGTGCCAGCAGACCCCCGGGACCTCAGGCCTATGGCTACACCTTC; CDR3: CASRPPGPQAYGYTF
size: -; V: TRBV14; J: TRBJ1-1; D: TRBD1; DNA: TGTGCCAGCAGCCACAGGGGGCCGAAAATGAACACTGAAGCTTTCTTT; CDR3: CASSHRGPKMNTEAFF
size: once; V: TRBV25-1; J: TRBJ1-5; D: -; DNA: TGTGCCAGCAGTGAAGGTGTGACAGTCAGAGGTCAGCCCCAGCATTTT; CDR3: CASSEGVTVRGQPQHF
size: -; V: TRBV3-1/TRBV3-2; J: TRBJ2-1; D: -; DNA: TGTGCCAGCAGCCAGAGGGGCCAAGATGGGAGGGAGCAGTTCTTC; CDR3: CASSQRGQDGREQFF
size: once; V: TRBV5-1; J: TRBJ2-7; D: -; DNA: TGCGCCAGCAGCTTGGATATCTCCTACGAGCAGTACTTC; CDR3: CASSLDISYEQYF
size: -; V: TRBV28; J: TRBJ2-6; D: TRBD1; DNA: TGTGCCAGCGTTGGAGGACAGGCGAACTCTGGGGCCAACGTCCTGACTTTC; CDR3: CASVGGQANSGANVLTF
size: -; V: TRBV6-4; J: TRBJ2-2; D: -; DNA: TGTGCCAGCAAGGGGAGCGCGAACACCGGGGAGCTGTTTTTT; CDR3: CASKGSANTGELFF
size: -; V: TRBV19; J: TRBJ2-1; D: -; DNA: TGTGCCAGTAGTATTAGTTTACGGAATGAGCAGTTCTTC; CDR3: CASSISLRNEQFF
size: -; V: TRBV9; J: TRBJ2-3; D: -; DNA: TGTGCCAGCAGCCGGAGTGGGGCGCTGGATACGCAGTATTTT; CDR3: CASSRSGALDTQYF
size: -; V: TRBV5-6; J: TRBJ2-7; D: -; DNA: TGTGCCAGCAGCCGCAGGGGATATCCGTCCTACGAGCAGTACTTC; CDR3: CASSRRGYPSYEQYF
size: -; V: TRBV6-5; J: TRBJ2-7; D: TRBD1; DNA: TGTGCCAGCAGTCGGGACAGGGGGTCAGGGGAGCAGTACTTC; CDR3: CASSRDRGSGEQYF
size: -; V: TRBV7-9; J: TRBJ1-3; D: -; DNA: TGTGCCAGCAGCTTAGGGTCGCCATCTGGAAACACCATATATTTT; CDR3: CASSLGSPSGNTIYF
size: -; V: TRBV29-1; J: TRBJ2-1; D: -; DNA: TGCAGCGTTAATGAGGGAGCTAGTGAGCAGTTCTTC; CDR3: CSVNEGASEQFF
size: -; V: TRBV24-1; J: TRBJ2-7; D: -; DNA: TGTGCCACCAGTGATGGTGGAGGGCGGCACGAGCAGTACTTC; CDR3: CATSDGGGRHEQYF
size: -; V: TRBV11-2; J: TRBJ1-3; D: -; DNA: TGTGCCAGCAGCTTTTCGGGAAACACCATATATTTT; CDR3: CASSFSGNTIYF
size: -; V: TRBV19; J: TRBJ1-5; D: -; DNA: TGTGCCAGTAGTATCGATTCCGGGGGAGTAGGACAGCCCCAGCATTTT; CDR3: CASSIDSGGVGQPQHF
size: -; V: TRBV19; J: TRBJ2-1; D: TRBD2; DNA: TGTGCCAGTAGTATACTAGCGGGTTTGGCCCTTCCTCCCTACAATGAGCAGTTCTTC; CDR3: CASSILAGLALPPYNEQFF
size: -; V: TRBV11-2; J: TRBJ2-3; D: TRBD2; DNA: TGTGCCAGCAGCCCCCTAGCGGGAGGCACAGATACGCAGTATTTT; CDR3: CASSPLAGGTDTQYF
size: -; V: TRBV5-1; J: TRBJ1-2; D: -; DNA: TGCGCCAGCAGCTTGGCCGTCGACAGGTTCCTTGGCTACACCTTC; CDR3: CASSLAVDRFLGYTF
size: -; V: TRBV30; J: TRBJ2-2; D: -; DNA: TGTGCCCGGACGGCCGGACGGTTCGACACCGGGGAGCTGTTTTTT; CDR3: CARTAGRFDTGELFF
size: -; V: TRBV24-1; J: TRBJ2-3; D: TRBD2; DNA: TGTGCCACCAGTGACCCTCAGTTTGGAGCGGGAAGCACAGATACGCAGTATTTT; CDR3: CATSDPQFGAGSTDTQYF
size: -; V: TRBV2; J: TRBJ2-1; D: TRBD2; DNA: TGTGCCAGCGGACTAGCGGGAGGGTTTAAGGAAATCTTC; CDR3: CASGLAGGFKEIF
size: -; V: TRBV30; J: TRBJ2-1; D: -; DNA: TGTGCCTGGAGGGCCGGGACTTCCTACAATGAGCAGTTCTTC; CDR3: CAWRAGTSYNEQFF
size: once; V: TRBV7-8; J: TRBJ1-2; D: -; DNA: TGTGCCAGCGAATCTAAGGGGGTCTTTGGCTACACCTTC; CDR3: CASESKGVFGYTF
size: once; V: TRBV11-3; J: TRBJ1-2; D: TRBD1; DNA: TGTGCCGGTAGACTTCAGGGGGAATTAGACTATGGCTACACCTTC; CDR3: CAGRLQGELDYGYTF
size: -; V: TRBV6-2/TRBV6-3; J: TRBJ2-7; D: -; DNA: TGTGCCAGCAGTAACCCCCCCCCGACTAACGAGCAGTACTTC; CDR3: CASSNPPPTNEQYF
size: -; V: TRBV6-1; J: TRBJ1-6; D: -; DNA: TGTGCCAGCAGTGTTGGCGACCTAAACTATAATTCACCCCTCCACTTT; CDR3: CASSVGDLNYNSPLHF
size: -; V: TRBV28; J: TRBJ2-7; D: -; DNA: TGTGCCAGCAGCCTCCCAGGAGGTCGGGACGAGCAGTACTTC; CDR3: CASSLPGGRDEQYF
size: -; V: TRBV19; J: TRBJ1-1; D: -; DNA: TGTGCCAGTAAATTTCGCGGGGAAGGGAACACTGAAGCTTTCTTT; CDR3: CASKFRGEGNTEAFF
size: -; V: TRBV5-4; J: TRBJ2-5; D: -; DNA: TGTGCCAGCAGCTCAGAGGGAAGACCAGAGACCCAGTACTTC; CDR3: CASSSEGRPETQYF
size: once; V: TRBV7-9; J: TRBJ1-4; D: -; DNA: TGTGCCAGCAGCTCCCACCTTAGTGGTGAAAAACTGTTTTTT; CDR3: CASSSHLSGEKLFF
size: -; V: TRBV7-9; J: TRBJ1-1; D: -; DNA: TGTGCCAGCCGCCGCGGGGTCGGCACTGAAGCTTTCTTT; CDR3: CASRRGVGTEAFF
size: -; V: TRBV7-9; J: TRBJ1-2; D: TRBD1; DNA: TGTGCCAGCAGCGCCGACAGGGATCCTGGTGGCTACACCTTC; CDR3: CASSADRDPGGYTF
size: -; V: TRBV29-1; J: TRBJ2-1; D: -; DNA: TGCAGCGGTGGAATGGGGGACAATGAGCAGTTCTTC; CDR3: CSGGMGDNEQFF
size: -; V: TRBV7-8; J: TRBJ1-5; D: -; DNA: TGTGCCAGCAGCTTAGCAGGGAGGCGGAGCAATCAGCCCCAGCATTTT; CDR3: CASSLAGRRSNQPQHF
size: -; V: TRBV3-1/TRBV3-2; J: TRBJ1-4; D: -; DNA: TGTGCCAGCAGCCAAGGGGCAGGCCAGTCGACTAATGAAAAACTGTTTTTT; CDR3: CASSQGAGQSTNEKLFF
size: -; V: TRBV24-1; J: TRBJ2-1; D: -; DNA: TGTGCCACCAGTGGCCCAATAACAGGGCCGAGGAATGAGCAGTTCTTC; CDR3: CATSGPITGPRNEQFF
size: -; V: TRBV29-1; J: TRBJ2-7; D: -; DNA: TGCAGCGTTGCCCCGCCCGGGGGCCGAACCTACGAGCAGTACTTC; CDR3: CSVAPPGGRTYEQYF
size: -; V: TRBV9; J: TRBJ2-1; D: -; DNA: TGTGCCAGCAGCCATAATCCGGCGCGCTACAATGAGCAGTTCTTC; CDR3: CASSHNPARYNEQFF
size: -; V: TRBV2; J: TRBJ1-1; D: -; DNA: TGTGCCAGCAGCCTCGGAGATACAGGACCAGCTTTCTTT; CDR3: CASSLGDTGPAFF
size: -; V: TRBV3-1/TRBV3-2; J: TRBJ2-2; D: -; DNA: TGTGCCAGCAGCCTCAACACCGGGGAGCTGTTTTTT; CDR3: CASSLNTGELFF
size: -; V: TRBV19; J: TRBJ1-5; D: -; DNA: TGTGCCAGTAGTCTGGAGAGCCCCCGAGCCCAGCCCCAGCATTTT; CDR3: CASSLESPRAQPQHF
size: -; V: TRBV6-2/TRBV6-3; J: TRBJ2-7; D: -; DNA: TGTGCCAGCAGTACGACAGTCCCGAGACCCTACGAGCAGTACTTC; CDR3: CASSTTVPRPYEQYF
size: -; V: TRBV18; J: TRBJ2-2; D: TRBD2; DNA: TGTGCCAGCTCACCAAAAACTAGCGGGAACACCGGGGAGCTGTTTTTT; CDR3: CASSPKTSGNTGELFF
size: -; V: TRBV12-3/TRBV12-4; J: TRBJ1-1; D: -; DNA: TGTGCCAGCAGTTTACATTCTGAAGCTTTCTTT; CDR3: CASSLHSEAFF
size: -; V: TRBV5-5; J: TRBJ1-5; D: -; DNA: TGTGCCAGCAGCTGGGGGACTTTTCGGCAGCCCCAGCATTTT; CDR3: CASSWGTFRQPQHF